The 19 T cell receptor beta chains below were found in one sample sequenced in a study of tumor-infiltrating lymphocytes in primary liver carcinoma. Extraction also yielded germline DNA, while blood RNA was obtained from unsorted whole blood. The input was around 530 ng total RNA; TCR beta cDNA was made from it with a constant-region primer. Libraries of TCR beta came from three nested multiplex PCR rounds with slightly modified ARM-PCR. The first two PCR rounds used TRBV1-TRBV30 forward primers with a C-beta reverse primer, 10 to 11 cycles each. Via MiXCR, TCRdb re-called the multiplex PCR reads, giving one row per CDR3 protein. The table shows around 330,000 distinct CDR3 sequences, with nearly 60% occurring only once. Sequenced sample: peripheral blood. The receptors were gathered from a woman aged 25-40 years with primary liver carcinoma and hepatitis B virus infection.

This chain links TRBV5-4 with TRBJ2-1; TRBD2 aligns across 11 bases. In germline, CDR1 is SGHNT, CDR2 YYREEE (reference sequence). The V and J ends lost 6 bases and 7 bases, in that order; junction bases with no gene match: 9. CDR3 size: 15 residues. The CDR3 loop reads CASMSGTSGLNEQFF. CDR3 bases: TGTGCCAGCATGAGCGGGACTAGCGGATTAAATGAGCAGTTCTTC.

For this clonotype: A read error may explain this, as a much larger clone is one base away. This chain links TRBV12-3 or TRBV12-4 with TRBJ2-2; 8 nucleotides match TRBD1. V trimming: 6 bases; J trimming: 10 bases; junction bases outside the gene matches: 7. The CDR3 is made up of 13 amino acids. CDR3 sequence reads: CASRGQAHVELFF. For the CDR3, the DNA is TGTGCCAGCAGGGGACAGGCCCACGTGGAGCTGTTTTTT.

J is TRBJ2-3 and V is TRBV6-5; D possibly matches TRBD1 or TRBD2 (5 bases each). This CDR3 has 15 residues. Trimming removed 2 bases at V and 1 base at J, with 10 bases between. Germline values: CDR1 MNHEY, CDR2 SVGAGI. The CDR3 sequence: CASSYRGDGTDTQYF. CDR3 in DNA: TGTGCCAGCAGTTACAGGGGAGACGGCACAGATACGCAGTATTTT.

This clonotype was counted at least ten times. The chain joins TRBV12-3 or TRBV12-4 to TRBJ1-2; perhaps TRBD1 as D (5 bases). Trimming stripped 3 bases from V and 5 bases from J, with 7 bases between. The CDR3 sequence is 12 residues long. CDR3 nucleotide sequence: TGTGCCAGCAGTTTGCCAGGGTATGGCTACACCTTC. This codes for CASSLPGYGYTF.

This sequence joins TRBV28 and TRBJ2-1; 7 nucleotides align to TRBD2. Germline values: CDR1 MDHEN, CDR2 SYDVKM. This CDR3 has 12 amino acids. V shed 8 bases, J shed 10 bases, and the junction held 8 bases outside the gene matches. The DNA of the CDR3 is TGTGCCAGCGGGAGGGAGAGGCTCGAGCAGTTCTTC. As protein: CASGRERLEQFF. Full variable domain (rest looked up from reference TRBV28 and TRBJ2-1): DVKVTQSSRYLVKRTGEKVFLECVQDMDHENMFWYRQDPGLGLRLIYFSYDVKMKEKGDIPEGYSVSREKKERFSLILESASTNQTSMYLCASGRERLEQFFGPGTRLTVL.

About this clonotype: A read error is likely, as this CDR3 ends without the conserved phenylalanine or tryptophan. The rearrangement joins TRBV6-5 to TRBJ2-1; D is undetermined. Trimming removed 6 bases from V and 4 bases from J, with 13 bases in between. Looked up from germline, CDR1 is MNHEY and CDR2 is SVGAGI. The CDR3 is made up of 14 amino acids. CDR3 loop: CASRNGDRYNEQFS. DNA of the CDR3: TGTGCCAGCAGGAATGGGGATAGGTACAATGAGCAGTTCTCC.

This clonotype was recorded at least ten times. The genes are TRBV29-1 and TRBJ2-3, with D unclear. CDR1 and CDR2 (germline): SQVTM, ANQGSEA. Between the trimmed V and J ends, which lost 6 bases and 5 bases, there was a span of 0 bases. The CDR3 consists of 8 residues. In DNA, the CDR3 is TGCAGCGTAGATACGCAGTATTTT. Amino acid sequence: CSVDTQYF.

This clonotype was recorded many times. CDR3 amino acids: CASSYPGNEQFF. The CDR3 bases are TGTGCCAGCAGCTATCCAGGGAATGAGCAGTTCTTC. V and J are TRBV11-3 and TRBJ2-1; TRBD1 is a possible D gene (5 bases). The CDR3 runs to 12 residues. Trimming shortened V by 4 bases and J by 7 bases, and 8 bases separated the two germline ends. Germline CDR1 SGHNT, CDR2 YENEEA.

This clonotype was observed many times. The chain links TRBV11-2 to TRBJ2-3; D gene unclear. Trimming removed 4 bases from V and 2 bases from J, with 7 bases in between. Germline CDR1 is SGHAT and CDR2 is FQNNGV. The CDR3 covers 13 residues. CDR3 in amino acids: CASSSPNTDTQYF. The CDR3 DNA reads as TGTGCCAGCAGCTCCCCAAACACAGATACGCAGTATTTT.

This clonotype was picked up a small number of times. The V call is TRBV12-3 or TRBV12-4, the J call TRBJ2-5; TRBD2 matches at 13 bases. The CDR3 is 15 amino acids. V was pared by 6 bases and J by 3 bases, with 4 bases of the junction left unmatched. CDR3 coding DNA: TGTGCCAGCAGCCCCGGGACTAGCGGGGAAGAGACCCAGTACTTC. Protein product: CASSPGTSGEETQYF.

This clonotype was counted a few times. V gene TRBV30 combines with J gene TRBJ2-7; a possible D gene is TRBD1 (5 bases). The germline gives CDR1 GTSNPN, CDR2 SVGIG (reference sequence). The CDR3 has 13 amino acids. Trimming left V 1 base short and J 7 bases short, with 14 bases between. The CDR3 loop is CAWSGQSLREQYF. CDR3 in DNA: TGTGCCTGGAGTGGACAGAGCCTACGAGAGCAGTACTTC.

This clonotype has a single count. At one end the junction does not follow the germline gene, possibly because of a read error. The V call is TRBV6-1, the J call TRBJ1-5; D gene unclear. The CDR3 is made up of 17 amino acids. Germline V gene sequence: CDR1 MNHNS, CDR2 SASEGT. The CDR3: CVSSEVITQHSNQPQHF. The CDR3 DNA sequence: TGTGTCAGCAGTGAAGTTATAACGCAACATAGCAATCAGCCCCAGCATTTT.

The chain uses TRBV28 and TRBJ2-7; 7 bases agree with TRBD2. Trimming removed 2 bases from V and 3 bases from J; junction bases left unmatched: 7. The CDR3 has 15 residues. The germline V gene encodes CDR1 MDHEN and CDR2 SYDVKM. For the CDR3, the DNA is TGTGCCAGCAGTTTACGGGGGACTAATCTCTACGAGCAGTACTTC. It yields the protein CASSLRGTNLYEQYF.

Concerning this clonotype itself: The junction departs from the called germline gene at one end, perhaps through a read error. The CDR3 protein is CSIYHRSGANVLIF. The CDR3 coding sequence is TGCAGCATCTACCACAGGTCCGGGGCCAACGTCCTGATTTTC. This chain joins TRBV29-1 and TRBJ2-6, with D possibly called TRBD1 or TRBD2 (5 bases each). The CDR3 contains 14 residues. The V gene's germline CDR1 is SQVTM and CDR2 ANQGSEA.

The J gene is TRBJ1-1, the V gene TRBV28; a possible D gene is TRBD1 (6 bases). Trimming removed 5 bases at V and 1 base at J, with 17 bases between. Per germline, CDR1 MDHEN and CDR2 SYDVKM. CDR3 length equals 16 residues. CDR3 in amino acids: CASSPSPGGGNTEAFF. In DNA, the CDR3 is TGTGCCAGCAGTCCATCTCCCGGGGGCGGGAACACTGAAGCTTTCTTT.

J is TRBJ2-1 and V is TRBV30; the D gene is possibly TRBD2 (6 bases). The CDR3 is made up of 12 amino acids. V dropped 3 bases and J dropped 10 bases, with 13 bases sitting between them. CDR1 and CDR2 (germline): GTSNPN, SVGIG (reference sequence). This CDR3 reads CAWSGSSWEQFF. The DNA of the CDR3 is TGTGCCTGGAGCGGGAGTAGTTGGGAGCAGTTCTTC.

Remarks on this clonotype: The CDR3 does not end in the conserved phenylalanine or tryptophan, so this is likely a read error. The rearrangement uses TRBV4-1 and TRBJ2-7; D is unresolved. Trimming stripped 0 bases from V and 2 bases from J, with 8 bases between. Germline lookup yields CDR1 MGHRA and CDR2 YSYEKL. CDR3 length: 14 residues. CDR3 amino acids: CASSQDQSAYEQYL. CDR3 sequence (DNA): TGCGCCAGCAGCCAAGACCAGTCCGCCTACGAGCAGTACCTC.

This clonotype was seen only a few times. Given a much more abundant clone one base away, this may be a read error. The CDR3, as DNA: TGTGTCAGCAGTTACGGGCGGACGCAAGAGACCCAGTACTTC. It is translated as CVSSYGRTQETQYF. This chain links TRBV6-6 with TRBJ2-5; D is unclear. This CDR3 region has 14 residues. The V gene's germline CDR1 is MNHNY and CDR2 SVGAGI (reference sequence).

Turning to this clonotype: This sequence may be a read error, since a much larger clone differs from it by one base. The gene calls are TRBV6-5 and TRBJ2-6; maybe TRBD2 (6 bases). The germline V gene has CDR1 MNHEY and CDR2 SVGAGI. CDR3 length: 15 amino acids. The CDR3 DNA reads as TGTGCCAGCAGCCGACGGGACTCTGGGGCCAACATCCTGACTTTC. Translated, it gives CASSRRDSGANILTF.